These T cell receptor beta chains were read from a single sample in a study of shared clonotypes between healthy human individuals. Measured with immunoSEQ multiplex PCR; TCRdb has only the in-frame clones, and not every one. The sample holds hundreds of thousands of clones, roughly 80% seen once. The sample comprised PBMCs. These receptor sequences come from a woman aged 35 to 49 in good health. Some clones in this sample may be carry-over from other donors' samples. Both conserved end residues are part of each CDR3. The D gene is left open where the match is weak. Clone size is stated in some rows and not others, as once, few, many or a class when expanded.

clone_size d_call j_call v_call cdr3_nt cdr3_aa
. TRBD2 TRBJ2-1 TRBV16 TGTGCCAGCAGCCAATCGTTAGCGGGGTACAATGAGCAGTTCTTC CASSQSLAGYNEQFF
. . TRBJ1-2 TRBV7-2 TGTGCCAGCAGCTTAGTTCCCACAGGGAACTATGGCTACACCTTC CASSLVPTGNYGYTF
. TRBD1 TRBJ2-7 TRBV28 TGTGCCAGCAGCCTGACAGGGGCCTACGAGCAGTACTTC CASSLTGAYEQYF
. . TRBJ2-3 TRBV7-2 TGTGCCAGCAGCTTAGGCGCCTCAGATACGCAGTATTTT CASSLGASDTQYF
. . TRBJ2-5 TRBV7-8 TGTGCCAGCAGTCCAGAGACAGGTTCTTGGGAGACCCAGTACTTC CASSPETGSWETQYF
. . TRBJ2-3 TRBV5-1 TGCGCCAGCAGCTTTTCGGGGGGCACAGATACGCAGTATTTT CASSFSGGTDTQYF
. TRBD1 TRBJ1-5 TRBV19 TGTGCCAGTAGGGGACAGAGTCCCAATCAGCCCCAGCATTTT CASRGQSPNQPQHF
. . TRBJ1-2 TRBV25-1 TGTGCCAGCAGGGAAGAAACCGGGACACTTGGGCACTATGGCTACACCTTC CASREETGTLGHYGYTF
. TRBD2 TRBJ2-7 TRBV7-8 TGTGCCAGCAGCTTAGCGACTAGCTTCATCTCCTACGAGCAGTACTTC CASSLATSFISYEQYF
. TRBD1 TRBJ1-5 TRBV30 TGTGCCTGGAGTGTACGGGGACAGGGGGCAAGGCAGCCCCAGCATTTT CAWSVRGQGARQPQHF
. . TRBJ2-1 TRBV7-6 TGTGCCAGCAGCCACCATTCCCAGCGGTACTACAATGAGCAGTTCTTC CASSHHSQRYYNEQFF
many . TRBJ1-2 TRBV2 TGTGCCAGCAGTGAAACCCTTTCCTACACCTTC CASSETLSYTF
. . TRBJ2-7 TRBV6-1 TGTGCCAGCAGCCCCGGGGGCGTACTAGACTACGAGCAGTACTTC CASSPGGVLDYEQYF
. . TRBJ1-4 TRBV15 TGTGCCACCAGCAGAGATTTTGGGGGGCGCCGGGAAAAACTGTTTTTT CATSRDFGGRREKLFF
. TRBD1 TRBJ2-5 TRBV7-3 TGTGCCAGCAGCCCCGAACCCGGGACAGGGGGCTTGGGGGAGACCCAGTACTTC CASSPEPGTGGLGETQYF
. TRBD2 TRBJ2-7 TRBV25-1 TGTGCCAGCAGTGTAGCGGGCTACGAGCAGTACTTC CASSVAGYEQYF
. TRBD1 TRBJ2-3 TRBV11-2 TGTGCCAGCAGCCCTAATAACAGGGGATTCACAGATACGCAGTATTTT CASSPNNRGFTDTQYF
few TRBD1 TRBJ2-7 TRBV30 TGTGCCTGGGATCTGGGACAGGGTTTCAAGCAGTACTTC CAWDLGQGFKQYF
. . TRBJ2-3 TRBV18 TGTGCCAGCTCACCAGTGAGGGGGACCCAGCTTAGTACGCAGTATTTT CASSPVRGTQLSTQYF
. TRBD2 TRBJ2-2 TRBV2 TGTGCCAGCAGTGACCTAGCGGGAGGGGGCACCGGGGAGCTGTTTTTT CASSDLAGGGTGELFF
. TRBD2 TRBJ2-1 TRBV7-3 TGTGCCAGCAGCTTAACTCAGCGGGGGGAGCAGTTCTTC CASSLTQRGEQFF
. TRBD2 TRBJ2-3 TRBV5-1 TGCGCCAGCAAGGAGGGAGGGATAGATACGCAGTATTTT CASKEGGIDTQYF
. . TRBJ2-2 TRBV11-2 TGTGCCAGCAGCTTCGGAGTTATCGGGGAGCTGTTTTTT CASSFGVIGELFF
. . TRBJ2-2 TRBV9 TGTGCCAGCAGCGTAGATGGTGGGACGAACACCGGGGAGCTGTTTTTT CASSVDGGTNTGELFF
. . TRBJ2-7 TRBV28 TGTGCCAGCAGTCCCCGGGGTAGCGGCTTTGTCCACGAGCAGTACTTC CASSPRGSGFVHEQYF
few . TRBJ1-5 TRBV5-8 TGTGCCAGCAGCTTGGGCCTCAAGGGTCAGCCCCAGCATTTT CASSLGLKGQPQHF
. TRBD1 TRBJ2-7 TRBV6-5 TGTGCCAGCAATCAGGGGACAGCCTACGAGCAGTACTTC CASNQGTAYEQYF
. TRBD2 TRBJ2-1 TRBV19 TGTGCCAGTAGTATGTCGCGGGAGCCCTCCTACAATGAGCAGTTCTTC CASSMSREPSYNEQFF
once TRBD2 TRBJ2-7 TRBV25-1 TGTGCCAGCAGTGAACCTAGCGGAAAGTCCTACGAGCAGTACTTC CASSEPSGKSYEQYF
once . TRBJ1-1 TRBV30 TGTGCCTGGAGTGTACTGGGCATGAACACTGAAGCTTTCTTT CAWSVLGMNTEAFF
few . TRBJ2-7 TRBV2 TGTGCCAGCAGTGACCGACGGGAAACTCGTTACGAGCAGTACTTC CASSDRRETRYEQYF
. . TRBJ1-1 TRBV30 TGTGCCTGGAGTGCAATCACTGAAGCTTTCTTT CAWSAITEAFF
. TRBD2 TRBJ2-5 TRBV7-6 TGTGCCAGCAGCCGTAGCGGGAGTCATGAGACCCAGTACTTC CASSRSGSHETQYF
. . TRBJ2-2 TRBV4-1 TGCGCCAGCAGCTATAATGCGGTGAACACCGGGGAGCTGTTTTTT CASSYNAVNTGELFF
. . TRBJ1-5 TRBV5-1 TGCGCCAGCAGTACCGGGGGAGAAAATCAGCCCCAGCATTTT CASSTGGENQPQHF
. . TRBJ2-2 TRBV5-4 TGTGCCAGCAGCCCCGGCGGTACGCGGGGCCATTCCACCGGGGAGCTGTTTTTT CASSPGGTRGHSTGELFF